The present TCR beta chain was sequenced within a study of blood T cells in healthy people across ages. Combining a sample-barcoded 5' primer with a J-beta primer mix, a second PCR ran for about 7 to 11 cycles. TCRdb ran MiXCR on the 5' RACE reads and lists one entry per CDR3 protein. The table includes hundreds of thousands of distinct CDR3 sequences, about 61% detected once. Samples each yielded at least 5 micrograms of total RNA. Sequencing input: blood. The TCR was taken from a man in his forties in good health.

The CDR3 region is CASSTVVQETQYF. Written as DNA, the CDR3 is TGTGCCAGCAGTACAGTGGTCCAAGAGACCCAGTACTTC. The chain is built from TRBV6-6 and TRBJ2-5; no reliable D call. Germline V gene sequence: CDR1 MNHNY, CDR2 SVGAGI (reference sequence). The V gene lost 5 bases and the J gene lost 1 base, with 8 bases spanning the gap. The CDR3 contains 13 residues.